Below, 23 T cell receptor delta chains from the same sample are listed, as sequenced in a study of gamma-delta chains in newborns, infants, children. TCRdb reran clone calling via CATT on the reads. The sample lists about 2,400 delta-chain clones; over 9% were seen once. Source material: blood. The receptors come from a child who was a newborn, infant or young child, either healthy, febrile or measles-vaccinated (not recorded which).

This clone was seen a few times. With a much larger clone just one base away, this may be a read error. Other DNA sequences within the sample encode an identical CDR3. The V and J genes are TRDV2 and TRDJ3; 11 positions match TRDD3. Germline CDR1 GEAIGNYY, CDR2 EKD. The length of the CDR3 is 20 residues. The CDR3 DNA is TGTGCCTGCGACACCTTGCTACTGGGGGATAGCTCCTGGGACACCCGACAGATGTTTTTC. This gives the protein CACDTLLLGDSSWDTRQMFF.

By frequency in the sample, this clone is medium-sized (0.01 to 0.1%). The chain has TRDV1 and TRDJ1; D unclear. The CDR3 totals 17 residues. CDR1 is TSWWSYY and CDR2 is QGS in the germline V gene. The V end was cut by 2 bases, the J end by 5 bases, with 21 bases between. This chain's CDR3 is CALGEVYPFPSTDKLIF. The CDR3, as DNA: TGTGCTCTTGGGGAAGTGTACCCTTTCCCGTCGACGGATAAACTCATCTTT.

This clone is labeled medium-sized. A much larger clonotype is one base distant, so this may be a read error. The chain employs TRDV2 and TRDJ1; TRDD3 aligns across 11 bases. The CDR3 covers 19 residues. Germline V gives CDR1 GEAIGNYY, CDR2 EKD. In nucleotides, the CDR3 is TGTGCCTGTGCCACCGTTCCGATGGGGGATACGCGGAACACCGATAAACTCATCTTT. Its translation: CACATVPMGDTRNTDKLIF.

This clone was seen more than once but under ten times. The genes are TRDV2 and TRDJ1, with 9 bases matching TRDD3. The CDR3 consists of 19 residues. Trimming at V came to 2 bases and at J to 0 bases, leaving 15 bases not matched to a gene. The germline V gene encodes CDR1 GEAIGNYY and CDR2 EKD. CDR3 sequence reads: CACDIPVSTGGPYTDKLIF. CDR3 nucleotide sequence: TGTGCCTGTGACATACCGGTTTCTACTGGGGGACCGTACACCGATAAACTCATCTTT.

This clone showed up just a few times. This specimen includes other DNA sequences encoding the same CDR3. The chain has TRDV1 and TRDJ1; TRDD2 is a possible D gene (6 bases). Trimming took off 1 base at V and 2 bases at J, with 41 bases between the two ends. Germline V gives CDR1 TSWWSYY, CDR2 QGS. The CDR3 totals 25 residues. The CDR3 sequence is CALGEPKAFRARPPTPDPRTDKLIF. The CDR3, as DNA: TGTGCTCTTGGGGAACCAAAGGCCTTCCGCGCGCGCCCGCCAACCCCAGACCCTAGAACCGATAAACTCATCTTT.

This clone occurred a few times. This may be a read error, as it is one base from a much larger clone. Other nucleotide sequences from this sample produce the same CDR3. Here the CDR3 reads CALGEPFALTASPGLIF. The DNA for the CDR3 is TGTGCTCTTGGGGAACCCTTCGCCCTCACTGCGTCCCCAGGACTCATCTTT. The chain recombines TRDV1 with TRDJ1; perhaps TRDD2 as D (5 bases). Trimming removed 1 base from V and 10 bases from J, with 25 bases in between. Germline-derived CDR1 and CDR2 are TSWWSYY and QGS. This CDR3 comprises 17 residues.

Only a few counts were recorded for this clone. Possible read error: a much larger clone is one base away. At the DNA level, this CDR3 is encoded by other sequences in the same sample as well. The chain links TRDV2 to TRDJ3; D gene ambiguous. The CDR3 spans 20 residues. Per the germline V gene, CDR1 is GEAIGNYY and CDR2 is EKD. The DNA for the CDR3 is TGCGCCTGTGACACCGAGGGACCCAACCCCTTTTCCTGGGACACCCGACAGATGTTTTTC. It is translated as CACDTEGPNPFSWDTRQMFF.

Within the sample, this clone is medium-sized. This may stem from a read error, because a much larger clone lies one nucleotide away. Other DNA sequences in this specimen translate into the identical CDR3. CDR3 sequence reads: CACDTVLGDTWDTRQMFF. CDR3 in DNA: TGTGCCTGTGACACGGTACTGGGGGATACCTGGGACACCCGACAGATGTTTTTC. This chain connects TRDV2 to TRDJ3, with TRDD3 matching over 11 bases. CDR1 is GEAIGNYY, CDR2 EKD, per germline. The CDR3 totals 18 residues. Germline trimming cut 1 base from V and 2 bases from J; bases unmatched to any gene: 3.

The V and J genes are TRDV2 and TRDJ3, with 8 bases aligning to TRDD3. Trimming at V came to 9 bases and at J to 0 bases, leaving 9 bases not matched to a gene. The CDR3 runs to 17 residues. Germline CDR1 and CDR2: GEAIGNYY and EKD. CDR3: CATLGAPISWDTRQMFF. In DNA form, the CDR3 reads TGTGCCACACTGGGGGCCCCAATCTCCTGGGACACCCGACAGATGTTTTTC.

In the case of this clone: The protein TCRdb gives is from a much larger clone and does not agree with this DNA's translation at residue 4, likely a read error; the protein shown here comes from the DNA. The rearrangement joins TRDV2 to TRDJ3, with 9 nucleotides matching TRDD3. This CDR3 spans 17 amino acids. The germline gives CDR1 GEAIGNYY, CDR2 EKD. This CDR3 reads CACATLGDTWDTRQMFF. The CDR3 nucleotides are TGTGCCTGTGCCACCTTGGGGGATACCTGGGACACCCGACAGATGTTTTTC.

By share of the sample, this clone is medium-sized. One base away lies a much larger clone, so this may be a sequencing read error. The chain employs TRDV2 and TRDJ1, with D maybe TRDD3 (5 bases). The CDR3 contains 14 residues. Germline CDR1 is GEAIGNYY and CDR2 is EKD. CDR3 in amino acids: CACATVGYTDKLIF. As DNA, the CDR3 is TGTGCCTGTGCCACCGTGGGATACACCGATAAACTCATCTTT.

This clone was detected a few times. J is TRDJ1 and V is TRDV2, with TRDD3 identical over 7 bases. V shed 8 bases and J 0 bases; nucleotides not matched to a gene: 20. The CDR3 totals 18 residues. Germline V gives CDR1 GEAIGNYY, CDR2 EKD. The DNA for the CDR3 is TGTGCCTCCCTGCTGGGGGCCACCAATTATGCGTACACCGATAAACTCATCTTT. This encodes CASLLGATNYAYTDKLIF.

Comments on this clone: The TCRdb protein comes from a much larger clone and disagrees with this DNA's translation at residue 3, likely due to a read error; the protein given here is derived from the DNA. The V gene is TRDV2, the J gene TRDJ2; 9 bases are shared with TRDD3. Per the germline V gene, CDR1 is GEAIGNYY and CDR2 is EKD. The CDR3 extends over 18 amino acids. The CDR3 sequence is CARDGLGDPLALTAQLFF. As DNA, the CDR3 is TGTGCCCGTGACGGTCTGGGGGATCCTCTAGCTTTGACAGCACAACTCTTCTTT.

This clone was counted a few times. A much more abundant neighbour one base away suggests this may be a read error. The chain joins TRDV2 to TRDJ1; D perhaps matches TRDD2 (5 bases). Germline lookup yields CDR1 GEAIGNYY and CDR2 EKD. This CDR3 region has 10 residues. V was clipped by 6 bases and J by 7 bases, with 8 bases between them. CDR3 in DNA: TGTGCCTGTCCTTCAATTAAACTCATCTTT. This translates into CACPSIKLIF.

This clone was counted between two and nine times. TCRdb pairs this DNA with a much larger clone's protein that differs at residue 3, likely a read error; the protein shown was translated from the DNA. CDR3 amino acids: CARDTVGGPSSWDTRQMFF. CDR3 sequence (DNA): TGTGCCCGTGACACGGTGGGGGGCCCAAGCTCCTGGGACACCCGACAGATGTTTTTC. The chain links TRDV2 to TRDJ3; tentatively, D is TRDD3 (6 bases). Per the germline V gene, CDR1 is GEAIGNYY and CDR2 is EKD. The CDR3 contains 19 residues.

This clone has just a few counts. This DNA translates differently at residue 4 from the TCRdb protein, which is that of a much larger clone; a read error is likely, and the protein shown is the DNA's own translation. The chain recombines TRDV2 with TRDJ2; TRDD3 is a possible D gene (6 bases). The length of the CDR3 is 16 residues. Germline CDR1 is GEAIGNYY and CDR2 is EKD. The CDR3 sequence: CACGTVGGPPTAQLFF. CDR3 bases: TGTGCCTGTGGCACCGTGGGGGGCCCCCCGACAGCACAACTCTTCTTT.

As for this clone: Since a much larger clone is just one base distant, this may be a read error. This specimen includes other DNA sequences encoding the same CDR3. The chain is built from TRDV2 and TRDJ3; 13 nucleotides agree with TRDD3. CDR1 and CDR2 from the germline V gene are GEAIGNYY and EKD. J gave up 1 base and V 1 base, and 6 bases lay outside the gene matches. CDR3 size: 20 residues. The CDR3 DNA is TGTGCCTGTGACACTGTACTGGGGGATACGAGGTCCTGGGACACCCGACAGATGTTTTTC. Translated, it gives CACDTVLGDTRSWDTRQMFF.

This clone was detected a few times. The chain recombines TRDV1 with TRDJ1, with D tentatively TRDD3 (6 bases). V was trimmed by 3 bases and J by 3 bases, leaving 38 bases between them. Germline loops: CDR1 TSWWSYY, CDR2 QGS. The CDR3 has 23 residues. In DNA form, the CDR3 reads TGTGCTCTTGGGGACTCAACGGGGGTCACCCATTTCCTGCCCGACTTGGGGGCCGATAAACTCATCTTT. Amino acids: CALGDSTGVTHFLPDLGADKLIF.

Only a few counts were recorded for this clone. The amino acid sequence in TCRdb belongs to a much larger clone and departs from this DNA's translation at residue 17, likely a sequencing read error; the sequence shown is translated from the DNA. The rearrangement links TRDV2 to TRDJ3; 9 bases are a match to TRDD3. The V gene's germline CDR1 is GEAIGNYY and CDR2 EKD. The CDR3 is 19 residues long. Written as DNA, the CDR3 is TGTGCCTGTGACACCTGGGGGATAATGAACTCCTGGGACACCCGACAGAAGTTTTTC. This sequence encodes CACDTWGIMNSWDTRQKFF.

This clone is judged medium-sized. The rearrangement links TRDV1 to TRDJ1; no clear D. V was trimmed by 3 bases and J by 8 bases, leaving 10 bases between them. The CDR3 totals 12 residues. Germline-derived CDR1 and CDR2 are TSWWSYY and QGS. This CDR3 reads CALGEKETKLIF. DNA for the CDR3: TGTGCTCTTGGGGAGAAAGAAACCAAACTCATCTTT.

Turning to this clone: For this DNA, TCRdb reports the protein of a much larger clone, which diverges at residue 4, most likely from a read error; the protein presented here is translated directly from the DNA. This chain joins TRDV2 and TRDJ3, with 10 bases that match TRDD3. This CDR3 spans 19 amino acids. The germline V gene encodes CDR1 GEAIGNYY and CDR2 EKD. CDR3 nucleotide sequence: TGTGCCTGTGGCACCGTCAGGGGGATACGCTCCTGGGACACCCGACAGATGTTTTTC. It yields the protein CACGTVRGIRSWDTRQMFF.

This clone is categorized as medium-sized. This chain uses TRDV2 with TRDJ3, with TRDD3 identical over 7 bases. The V segment lost 0 bases and the J segment 0 bases; nucleotides outside the gene matches: 7. The CDR3 is 19 residues long. Germline assignment: CDR1 GEAIGNYY and CDR2 EKD. CDR3 amino acids: CACDTGWGVRSWDTRQMFF. The CDR3 bases are TGTGCCTGTGACACCGGCTGGGGGGTGCGCTCCTGGGACACCCGACAGATGTTTTTC.

Note on this clone: The protein held in TCRdb is that of a much larger clone and does not match this DNA's translation at residue 4, likely because of a read error; the protein shown is translated from the DNA. The chain joins TRDV2 to TRDJ3; no firm D call. The germline V gene has CDR1 GEAIGNYY and CDR2 EKD. This CDR3 is 18 amino acids long. As DNA, the CDR3 is TGTGCCTGTGCCACCGTACCCTCGAGCTCCTGGGACACCCGACAGATGTTTTTC. It yields the protein CACATVPSSSWDTRQMFF.